This T cell receptor (beta chain) was recorded in a study of blood T cells in healthy people across ages. Trimming took off 0 bases at V and 4 bases at J, with 4 bases between the two ends. The CDR3 covers 12 residues. CDR1 SGHRS and CDR2 YFSETQ come from the germline V gene. A second PCR, run for about 7 to 11 cycles, used a sample-barcoded 5' primer plus a J-beta primer mix. One entry per CDR3 protein results from TCRdb running MiXCR on the 5' RACE reads. The sample contains around 750,000 distinct CDR3 sequences, approximately 55% of which appear only once. This receptor was identified in a man older than 75 in good health. Sequencing used blood. The rearrangement uses TRBV5-1 and TRBJ1-2; D ambiguous. DNA of the CDR3: TGCGCCAGCAGCTTGGAGTTCTATGGCTACACCTTC. Translation gives CASSLEFYGYTF.